The present TCR beta chain was sequenced within a study of T cell clusters in autoimmune cytopenias. Study summary: A median of roughly 54,000 TRB reads per sample yielded a median around 2,500 distinct clonotypes. Findings and limits, study-wide: Physiological T cell clusters of healthy donors were apparently absent in primary autoimmune cytopenia patients. TRB repertoire shifts in secondary cytopenia and chronic lymphocytic leukemia mostly reflected lymphoma, not autoimmunity. No cluster-lack signature appeared between secondary cytopenia and chronic lymphocytic leukemia patients, apparently due to lymphoma masking.

Some 34,000 genome equivalents of blood DNA were amplified for TRB. Multiplex touch-down PCR amplified TRB using TRB-A and TRB-B pools in one tube. TCRdb re-called the multiplex PCR reads and shows each CDR3 protein once, DNA omitted. This sample contains around 8,000 distinct CDR3 sequences. There are 13 residues in the CDR3. CDR1 and CDR2 (germline): SGHAT, FQNNGV. As concerns this clonotype: Its antigen is unknown.

V and J are TRBV11-2 and TRBJ2-7; TCRdb's D gene call, TRBD1, goes unchecked for lack of DNA. The source of this sequence is a human donor with an autoimmune cytopenia or autoimmune hepatitis (not recorded which). The sequenced sample was peripheral blood. The CDR3 loop is CASSSSGRYEQYF.